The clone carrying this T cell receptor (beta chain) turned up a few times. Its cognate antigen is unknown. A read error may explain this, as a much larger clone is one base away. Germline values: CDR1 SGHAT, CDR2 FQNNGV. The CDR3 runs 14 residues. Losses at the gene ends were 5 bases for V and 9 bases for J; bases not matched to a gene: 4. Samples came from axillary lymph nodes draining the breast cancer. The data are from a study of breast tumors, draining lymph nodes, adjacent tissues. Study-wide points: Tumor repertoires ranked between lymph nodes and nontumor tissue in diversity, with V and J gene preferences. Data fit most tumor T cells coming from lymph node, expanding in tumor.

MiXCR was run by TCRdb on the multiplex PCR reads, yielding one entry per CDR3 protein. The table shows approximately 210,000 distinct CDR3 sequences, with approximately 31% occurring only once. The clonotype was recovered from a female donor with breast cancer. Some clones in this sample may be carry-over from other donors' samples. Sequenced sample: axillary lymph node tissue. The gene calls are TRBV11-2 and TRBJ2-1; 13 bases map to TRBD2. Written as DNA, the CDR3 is TGTGCCAGCAGCGGACTAGCGGGAGCACGTGAGCAGTTCTTC. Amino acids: CASSGLAGAREQFF.